Described below is a single T cell receptor (beta chain) sequence and its context. From germline, CDR1 is SEHNR and CDR2 FQNEAQ (reference sequence). The CDR3 has 14 residues. Trimming removed 4 bases at V and 7 bases at J, with 13 bases between. Repertoires were generated with immunoSEQ multiplex PCR, while TCRdb's copy carries only in-frame clones and drops some. The sample has 31,000 or so clones, around 85% seen once. This record belongs to a study of OX40 agonist ivuxolimab in advanced cancers. The chain links TRBV7-9 to TRBJ1-4; no clear D. Material: CD4+ or CD8+ T cells sorted from blood, obtained in a trial of the OX40 agonist ivuxolimab. The TCR originated in an adult with an advanced solid tumor such as melanoma, head and neck, liver or kidney cancer. In DNA, the CDR3 is TGTGCCAGCAGCTCTGAGGGCCTCAGTGAAAAACTGTTTTTT. It translates to CASSSEGLSEKLFF.